This TCR beta chain derives from a study of cytomegalovirus exposure and HLA in healthy donors. Study background: 81% of more than 300 genotyped donors fell in the Caucasian-associated ancestry cluster. The study, taken as a whole, reports: HLA-A and HLA-B allele assignments for most subjects were reportedly predicted accurately using TCR beta sequences. A later analysis reported that several of the most significant clusters appeared to be linked to common viral pathogens, among them Epstein-Barr virus.

Unrecorded immune exposure was likely among donors, who were nominally healthy when sampled. CDR3 size: 16 residues. Per germline, CDR1 LNHDA and CDR2 SQIVND (reference sequence). Trimming cost V 3 bases and J 0 bases; bases outside gene matches: 8. With respect to this clone: Its antigen is not identified.

The PCR used 60 Vbeta and 13 Jbeta primers. TCRdb keeps only in-frame clones here, not all; method: immunoSEQ multiplex PCR. The repertoire consists of around 130,000 clones, with around 77% occurring once and the leading ten covering 4.5% to 6%. The clonotype originates from a man aged 18 to 29 in good health and CMV-seropositive. The chain is built from TRBV19 and TRBJ2-7, with 7 bases matching TRBD1. The sequenced sample was PBMCs. CDR3 residues: CASSIQARDSSYEQYF. The CDR3 nucleotides are TGTGCCAGTAGTATTCAAGCCCGGGACAGCTCCTACGAGCAGTACTTC.